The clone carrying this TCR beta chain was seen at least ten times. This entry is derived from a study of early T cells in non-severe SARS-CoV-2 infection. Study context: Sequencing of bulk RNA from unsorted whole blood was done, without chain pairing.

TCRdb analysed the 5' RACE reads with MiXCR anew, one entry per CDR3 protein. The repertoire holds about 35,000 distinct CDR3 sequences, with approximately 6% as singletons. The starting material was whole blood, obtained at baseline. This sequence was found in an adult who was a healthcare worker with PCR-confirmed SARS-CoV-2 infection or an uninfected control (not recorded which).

The CDR3 DNA follows: TGTGCCAGCAGTTTTTGGGGCGGCGGCTACACCTTC. As protein: CASSFWGGGYTF. The rearrangement links TRBV12-3 or TRBV12-4 to TRBJ1-2; D may be TRBD1 (5 bases). This CDR3 has 12 amino acids. V was cut by 3 bases and J by 8 bases, with 10 bases left in between.